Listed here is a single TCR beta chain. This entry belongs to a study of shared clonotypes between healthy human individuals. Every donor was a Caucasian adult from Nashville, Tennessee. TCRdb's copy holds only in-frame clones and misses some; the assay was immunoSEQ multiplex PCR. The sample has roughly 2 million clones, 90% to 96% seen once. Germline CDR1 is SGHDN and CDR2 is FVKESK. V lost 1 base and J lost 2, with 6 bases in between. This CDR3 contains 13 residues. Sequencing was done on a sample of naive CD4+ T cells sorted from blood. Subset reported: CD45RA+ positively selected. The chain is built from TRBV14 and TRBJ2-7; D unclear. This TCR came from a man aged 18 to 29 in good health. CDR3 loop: CASSQGHPYEQYF. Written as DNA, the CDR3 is TGTGCCAGCAGCCAAGGTCACCCCTACGAGCAGTACTTC.